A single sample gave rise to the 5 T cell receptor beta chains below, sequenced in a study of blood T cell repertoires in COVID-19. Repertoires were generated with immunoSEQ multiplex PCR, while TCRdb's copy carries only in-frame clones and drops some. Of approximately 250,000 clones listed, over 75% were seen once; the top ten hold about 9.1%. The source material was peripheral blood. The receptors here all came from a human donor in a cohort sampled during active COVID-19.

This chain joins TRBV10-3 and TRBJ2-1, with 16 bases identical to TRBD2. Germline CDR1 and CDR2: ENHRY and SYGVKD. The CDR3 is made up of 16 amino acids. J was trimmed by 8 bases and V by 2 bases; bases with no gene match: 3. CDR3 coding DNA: TGTGCCATCAGTGAGCCGGGACTAGCGGGGGGGCATGAGCAGTTCTTC. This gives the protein CAISEPGLAGGHEQFF.

CDR3 bases: TGTGCCAGCAGTCCGGACAGGGGTGGAAACACCATATATTTT. Amino acid sequence: CASSPDRGGNTIYF. J is TRBJ1-3 and V is TRBV5-4; 9 bases are shared with TRBD1. The V and J ends lost 5 bases and 3 bases, in that order; junction bases with no gene match: 3. Germline CDR1 SGHNT, CDR2 YYREEE (reference sequence). The CDR3 contains 14 residues. The whole variable domain, filled in from reference TRBV5-4 and TRBJ1-3, reads ETGVTQSPTHLIKTRGQQVTLRCSSQSGHNTVSWYQQALGQGPQFIFQYYREEENGRGNFPPRFSGLQFPNYSSELNVNALELDDSALYLCASSPDRGGNTIYFGEGSWLTVV.

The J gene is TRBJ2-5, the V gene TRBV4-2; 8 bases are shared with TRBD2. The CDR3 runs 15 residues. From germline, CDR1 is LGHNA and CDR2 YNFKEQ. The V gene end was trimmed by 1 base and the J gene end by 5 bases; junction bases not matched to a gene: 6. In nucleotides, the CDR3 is TGTGCCAGCAGCCAAGCGGGGGGGCAGGGGGAGACCCAGTACTTC. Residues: CASSQAGGQGETQYF.

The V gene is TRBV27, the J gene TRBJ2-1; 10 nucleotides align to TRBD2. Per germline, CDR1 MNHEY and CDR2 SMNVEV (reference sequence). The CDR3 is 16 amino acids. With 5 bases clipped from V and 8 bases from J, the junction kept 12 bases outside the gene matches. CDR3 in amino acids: CASSHPAGGPRYEQFF. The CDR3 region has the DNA TGTGCCAGCAGTCACCCAGCGGGAGGGCCCCGATATGAGCAGTTCTTC.

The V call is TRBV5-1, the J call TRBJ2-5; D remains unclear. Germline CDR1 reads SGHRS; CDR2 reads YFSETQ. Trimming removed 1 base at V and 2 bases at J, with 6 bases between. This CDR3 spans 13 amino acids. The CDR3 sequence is CASSLSSQETQYF. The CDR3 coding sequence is TGCGCCAGCAGCTTGAGCTCGCAAGAGACCCAGTACTTC.